What follows are 30 T cell receptor beta chains derived from one specimen sequenced in a study of T cells expressing NK-cell markers. From its re-call of the 5' RACE reads, TCRdb lists each CDR3 protein once, without DNA. This table holds about 380,000 distinct CDR3 sequences. The sample consisted of blood T cells: a sorted CD56 or NKG2C T cell subset, CD4+ or CD8+ T cells, or bulk PBMC T cells (not recorded which). These receptors all come from a man aged 18-75 years in good health.

The J gene is TRBJ2-3, the V gene TRBV18; TCRdb indicates TRBD1, and absent DNA this call remains unverified. Germline V gene sequence: CDR1 KGHSH, CDR2 LQKENI. CDR3 size: 15 residues. The CDR3 reads CASSQTALGTDTQYF.

The rearrangement joins TRBV11-2 to TRBJ1-2; TCRdb designates TRBD1, a call that cannot be tested without DNA. Germline V gene sequence: CDR1 SGHAT, CDR2 FQNNGV. The CDR3 extends over 15 amino acids. The CDR3 protein is CASSLGPGNNYGYTF. Full variable domain (rest looked up from reference TRBV11-2 and TRBJ1-2): EAGVAQSPRYKIIEKRQSVAFWCNPISGHATLYWYQQILGQGPKLLIQFQNNGVVDDSQLPKDRFSAERLKGVDSTLKIQPAKLEDSAVYLCASSLGPGNNYGYTFGSGTRLTVV.

This sequence joins TRBV9 and TRBJ2-1. CDR3 length: 16 amino acids. Germline V gene lookup returns CDR1 SGDLS and CDR2 YYNGEE. CDR3: CASSVDGGSSYNEQFF.

This chain links TRBV7-2 with TRBJ2-1; as DNA is missing, the TRBD1 call by TCRdb cannot be tested. The CDR3 has 12 residues. The germline CDR1 and CDR2 sequences are SGHTA and FQGNSA. CDR3 amino acids: CASSFRANEQFF.

This chain links TRBV11-2 with TRBJ2-5; the D call from TCRdb, TRBD2, cannot be confirmed without DNA. The germline gives CDR1 SGHAT, CDR2 FQNNGV. The CDR3 sequence is 18 residues long. This CDR3 is CASSLDHRLAAGGETQYF.

The V gene is TRBV3-1, the J gene TRBJ2-3; TCRdb's D call, TRBD1, is unchecked because there is no DNA. This CDR3 spans 16 amino acids. In germline, CDR1 is LGHDT, CDR2 YNNKEL (reference sequence). The chain's CDR3 is CASSQGVTRGTDTQYF.

The chain recombines TRBV7-8 with TRBJ2-7; the D call from TCRdb, TRBD1, cannot be confirmed without DNA. Germline CDR1 is SGHVS and CDR2 is FQNEAQ. The CDR3 consists of 13 residues. This CDR3 reads CASSPGGTYEQYF. Full variable domain (missing parts from reference TRBV7-8 and TRBJ2-7): GAGVSQSPRYKVAKRGQDVALRCDPISGHVSLFWYQQALGQGPEFLTYFQNEAQLDKSGLPSDRFFAERPEGSVSTLKIQRTQQEDSAVYLCASSPGGTYEQYFGPGTRLTVT.

This chain links TRBV29-1 with TRBJ1-4; the D gene TCRdb calls, TRBD1, cannot be checked with no DNA. The CDR3 has 14 residues. CDR1 and CDR2 from the germline V gene are SQVTM and ANQGSEA. The CDR3 spells CSVETGTGDEKLFF.

The chain links TRBV27 to TRBJ2-4; checking the TCRdb D call of TRBD2 is not possible without DNA. Germline lookup yields CDR1 MNHEY and CDR2 SMNVEV (reference sequence). The CDR3 loop spans 15 amino acids. CDR3: CASSPQRGGLNIQYF.

V gene TRBV25-1 combines with J gene TRBJ1-2; TCRdb calls TRBD1, which cannot be checked without DNA. Per germline, CDR1 MGHDK and CDR2 SYGVNS. CDR3 length: 16 amino acids. The CDR3 reads CASTGSDIPSNYGYTF.

The V and J genes are TRBV27 and TRBJ1-1; TCRdb proposes TRBD1, but this gene call is untestable without DNA. Germline V gene sequence: CDR1 MNHEY, CDR2 SMNVEV (reference sequence). This CDR3 spans 16 amino acids. CDR3 protein: CASSDAFYRGNTEAFF.

The chain employs TRBV12-3 or TRBV12-4 and TRBJ1-2; the TRBD1 assignment by TCRdb is unverifiable without DNA. The CDR3 is 15 amino acids. The CDR3 is CASSLAWGAGYGYTF.

The rearrangement links TRBV5-1 to TRBJ2-6; TCRdb selects TRBD2, and the lack of DNA leaves this call unchecked. This CDR3 is built from 19 residues. Germline V gene data show CDR1 as SGHRS and CDR2 as YFSETQ. CDR3 amino acids: CASSFAPEGLSSGANVLTF.

The V gene is TRBV6-1, the J gene TRBJ2-3; TCRdb outputs TRBD1, but without DNA this stays unchecked. The CDR3 contains 14 residues. Germline V gene data show CDR1 as MNHNS and CDR2 as SASEGT. This CDR3 reads CASSRQGSTDTQYF.

The chain has TRBV5-6 and TRBJ2-4; the TCRdb D gene call, TRBD2, has no DNA to confirm it. The germline gives CDR1 SGHDT, CDR2 YYEEEE. The CDR3 length is 14 residues. The CDR3 region is CASSLVAGLNIQYF. Using reference TRBV5-6 and TRBJ2-4 for the parts outside the CDR3, the full variable domain is DAGVTQSPTHLIKTRGQQVTLRCSPKSGHDTVSWYQQALGQGPQFIFQYYEEEERQRGNFPDRFSGHQFPNYSSELNVNALLLGDSALYLCASSLVAGLNIQYFGAGTRLSVL.

This CDR3 is CASSLAGGPSTQYF. The V gene is TRBV6-5, the J gene TRBJ2-3; the TCRdb call, TRBD2, lacks DNA for checking. This CDR3 region has 14 residues. Germline V CDR1 and CDR2: MNHEY, SVGAGI.

This chain links TRBV7-9 with TRBJ2-1. The CDR3 extends over 11 amino acids. The germline gives CDR1 SEHNR, CDR2 FQNEAQ (reference sequence). This CDR3 is CASTHADEQFF.

The chain couples TRBV10-3 to TRBJ2-1; the D call from TCRdb, TRBD2, cannot be confirmed without DNA. The CDR3 consists of 17 residues. Germline assignment: CDR1 ENHRY and CDR2 SYGVKD. CDR3 in amino acids: CAISESVAVRGYNEQFF.

The V gene is TRBV7-8, the J gene TRBJ1-2; no DNA is available, so the TRBD1 call from TCRdb remains unchecked. CDR1 SGHVS and CDR2 FQNEAQ come from the germline V gene. The CDR3 runs 15 residues. CDR3 in amino acids: CASRPPGRFAYGYTF.

The chain employs TRBV27 and TRBJ1-1; without DNA, the TCRdb call of TRBD1 cannot be checked. The germline gives CDR1 MNHEY, CDR2 SMNVEV (reference sequence). The CDR3 runs to 17 residues. This chain's CDR3 is CASSFRQGAGINTEAFF.

The chain links TRBV11-2 to TRBJ1-1; TCRdb outputs TRBD1, but without DNA this stays unchecked. This CDR3 region has 16 residues. Germline V gives CDR1 SGHAT, CDR2 FQNNGV. The CDR3 sequence is CASSSPRGLMNTEAFF.

V usage is TRBV7-8 and J usage is TRBJ1-6; TCRdb names TRBD1, which stays unverified in the absence of DNA. CDR3 length equals 16 residues. From germline, CDR1 is SGHVS and CDR2 FQNEAQ. The CDR3 loop reads CASSLDLGTGNSPLHF.

CDR3 sequence reads: CATGYMGGRADTQYF. This chain uses TRBV7-2 with TRBJ2-3; the TRBD1 assignment by TCRdb is unverifiable without DNA. The CDR3 is 15 amino acids. In germline, CDR1 is SGHTA, CDR2 FQGNSA.

This chain connects TRBV20-1 to TRBJ2-7; TCRdb returns TRBD1, unconfirmable since there is no DNA. CDR1 DFQATT and CDR2 SNEGSKA come from the germline V gene (reference sequence). The CDR3 totals 16 residues. The CDR3 loop is CSASGNAKDSSYEQYF.

The chain carries TRBV15 and TRBJ2-3; TCRdb's D call, TRBD1, is unchecked because there is no DNA. This CDR3 is built from 16 residues. Germline V CDR1 and CDR2: LNHNV, YYDKDF (reference sequence). This CDR3 reads CATSVNRGRMTDTQYF.

The J gene is TRBJ2-3, the V gene TRBV19. CDR3 length: 15 residues. The germline V gene has CDR1 LNHDA and CDR2 SQIVND (reference sequence). The CDR3 sequence: CASSTKGLAADTQYF.

The chain couples TRBV20-1 to TRBJ1-4. Germline assignment: CDR1 DFQATT and CDR2 SNEGSKA (reference sequence). The CDR3 loop spans 14 amino acids. CDR3 loop: CSSHPIDKYEKLFF.

The chain recombines TRBV4-2 with TRBJ1-2. This CDR3 has 12 amino acids. CDR1 LGHNA and CDR2 YNFKEQ come from the germline V gene. The CDR3 here is CASSQVRDGYTF.

V and J are TRBV5-6 and TRBJ1-2; the D call from TCRdb, TRBD1, cannot be confirmed without DNA. The CDR3 totals 13 residues. Germline assignment: CDR1 SGHDT and CDR2 YYEEEE. CDR3 in amino acids: CASSADRTYGYTF.

The chain has TRBV9 and TRBJ2-5; TCRdb calls TRBD2, which cannot be checked without DNA. The V gene's germline CDR1 is SGDLS and CDR2 YYNGEE. The length of the CDR3 is 15 residues. The chain's CDR3 is CASSVVAGGQETQYF.